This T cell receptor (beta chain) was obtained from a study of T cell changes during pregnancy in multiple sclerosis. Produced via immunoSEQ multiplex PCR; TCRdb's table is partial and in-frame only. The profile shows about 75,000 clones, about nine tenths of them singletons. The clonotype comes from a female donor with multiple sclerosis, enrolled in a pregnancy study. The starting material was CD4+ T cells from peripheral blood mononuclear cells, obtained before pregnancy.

In nucleotides, the CDR3 is TGTGCCAGCAGCCCACAGGTACAGACTGAAGCTTTCTTT. Translated, it gives CASSPQVQTEAFF. V gene TRBV7-9 combines with J gene TRBJ1-1; perhaps TRBD1 as D (5 bases). The germline V and J ends were trimmed by 5 bases and 5 bases, with 12 bases remaining between them. The length of the CDR3 is 13 residues. In germline, CDR1 is SEHNR, CDR2 FQNEAQ (reference sequence).